This T cell receptor beta chain derives from a study of blood T cell repertoires in COVID-19. Study-level background: The samples span acute and convalescent COVID-19 from the United States, Italy and Spain. Sources were T cells, B-cell-depleted T cells, or PBMCs; the material itself was cDNA or gDNA.

Original data processing: Estimation of nucleated cell counts was performed using reference gene primer amplification. The table came from immunoSEQ multiplex PCR; TCRdb's copy has only in-frame clones and leaves some out. V and J calls and clone size are as listed in that table; D and trimming were resolved from the DNA. The repertoire consists of about 150,000 clones, with roughly 80% occurring once and the leading ten covering roughly 2.3%. This sequence originates from an older man with acute or convalescent COVID-19. The sequencing input was peripheral blood.

Here the CDR3 reads CASSGRLAGGRNEQFF. CDR3 nucleotides: TGTGCCAGCAGCGGGAGACTAGCGGGGGGGAGAAATGAGCAGTTCTTC. V and J are TRBV11-1 and TRBJ2-1, with 14 bases that match TRBD2. This CDR3 spans 16 amino acids. CDR1 and CDR2 (germline): SGHAT, FQDESV (reference sequence). Losses at the gene ends were 5 bases for V and 7 bases for J; bases not matched to a gene: 7. The full variable domain, rest sourced from reference TRBV11-1 and TRBJ2-1, is EAEVAQSPRYKITEKSQAVAFWCDPISGHATLYWYRQILGQGPELLVQFQDESVVDDSQLPKDRFSAERLKGVDSTLKIQPAELGDSAMYLCASSGRLAGGRNEQFFGPGTRLTVL.